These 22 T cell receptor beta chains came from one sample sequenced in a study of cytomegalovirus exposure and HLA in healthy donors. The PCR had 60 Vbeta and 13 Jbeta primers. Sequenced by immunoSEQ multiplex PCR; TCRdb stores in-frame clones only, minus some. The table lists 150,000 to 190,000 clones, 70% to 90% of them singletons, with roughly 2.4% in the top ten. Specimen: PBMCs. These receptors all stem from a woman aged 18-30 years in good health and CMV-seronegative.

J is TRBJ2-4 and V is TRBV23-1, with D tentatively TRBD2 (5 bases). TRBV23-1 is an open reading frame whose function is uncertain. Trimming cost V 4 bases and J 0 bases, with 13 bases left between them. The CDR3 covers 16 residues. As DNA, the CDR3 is TGCGCCAGCAGTCCACCCGGGGTAGTAGCCAAAAACATTCAGTACTTC. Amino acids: CASSPPGVVAKNIQYF.

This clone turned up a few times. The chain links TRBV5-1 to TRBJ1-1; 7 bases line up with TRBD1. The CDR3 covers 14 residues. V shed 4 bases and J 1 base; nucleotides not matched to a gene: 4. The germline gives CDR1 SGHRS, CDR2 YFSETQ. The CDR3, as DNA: TGCGCCAGCAGCCGGACAGGAGGGAACACTGAAGCTTTCTTT. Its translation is CASSRTGGNTEAFF. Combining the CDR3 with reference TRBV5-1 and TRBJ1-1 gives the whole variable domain KAGVTQTPRYLIKTRGQQVTLSCSPISGHRSVSWYQQTPGQGLQFLFEYFSETQRNKGNFPGRFSGRQFSNSRSEMNVSTLELGDSALYLCASSRTGGNTEAFFGQGTRLTVV.

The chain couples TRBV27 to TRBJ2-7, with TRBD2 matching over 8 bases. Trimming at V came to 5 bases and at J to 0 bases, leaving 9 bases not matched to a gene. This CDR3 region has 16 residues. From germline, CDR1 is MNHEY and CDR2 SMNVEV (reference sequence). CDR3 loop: CASSPRLAGISYEQYF. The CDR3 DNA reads TGTGCCAGCAGTCCGCGGTTAGCGGGGATCTCCTACGAGCAGTACTTC.

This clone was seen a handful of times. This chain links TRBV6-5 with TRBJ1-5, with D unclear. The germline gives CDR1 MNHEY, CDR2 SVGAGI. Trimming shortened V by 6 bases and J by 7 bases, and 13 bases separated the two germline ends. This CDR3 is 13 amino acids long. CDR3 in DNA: TGTGCCAGCAGCGCGGGGTCCTGGCAGCCCCAGCATTTT. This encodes CASSAGSWQPQHF.

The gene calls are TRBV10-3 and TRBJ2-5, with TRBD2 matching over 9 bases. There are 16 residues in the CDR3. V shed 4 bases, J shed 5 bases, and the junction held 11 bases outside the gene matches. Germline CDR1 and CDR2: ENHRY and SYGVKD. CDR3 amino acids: CAISAWGGGAGETQYF. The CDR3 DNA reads TGTGCCATCAGTGCCTGGGGCGGGGGGGCCGGGGAGACCCAGTACTTC.

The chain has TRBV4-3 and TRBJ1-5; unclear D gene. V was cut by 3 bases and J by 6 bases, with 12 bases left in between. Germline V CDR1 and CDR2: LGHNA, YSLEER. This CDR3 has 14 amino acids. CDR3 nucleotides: TGCGCCAGCAGCCAGGCCCAGACTGGTCAGCCCCAGCATTTT. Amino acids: CASSQAQTGQPQHF.

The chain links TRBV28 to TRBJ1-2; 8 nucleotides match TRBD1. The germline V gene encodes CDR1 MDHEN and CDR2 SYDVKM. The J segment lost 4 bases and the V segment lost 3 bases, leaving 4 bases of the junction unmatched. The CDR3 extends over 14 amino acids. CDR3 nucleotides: TGTGCCAGCAGTTTGACAGGGGATTTCTATGGCTACACCTTC. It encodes CASSLTGDFYGYTF.

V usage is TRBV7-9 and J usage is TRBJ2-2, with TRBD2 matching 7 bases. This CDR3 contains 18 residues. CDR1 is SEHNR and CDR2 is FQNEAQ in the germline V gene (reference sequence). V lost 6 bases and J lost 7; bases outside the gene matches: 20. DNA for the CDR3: TGTGCCAGCAGGCCTTCACTCTCCGGGAGGTTCAACGACGGGGAGCTGTTTTTT. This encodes CASRPSLSGRFNDGELFF.

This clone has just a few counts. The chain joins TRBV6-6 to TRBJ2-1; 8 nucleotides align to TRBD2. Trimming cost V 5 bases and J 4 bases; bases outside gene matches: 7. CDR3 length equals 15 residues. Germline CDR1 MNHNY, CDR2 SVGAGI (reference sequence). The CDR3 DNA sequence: TGTGCCAGCAGTATTTCAGCGGGGGCTTACAATGAGCAGTTCTTC. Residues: CASSISAGAYNEQFF.

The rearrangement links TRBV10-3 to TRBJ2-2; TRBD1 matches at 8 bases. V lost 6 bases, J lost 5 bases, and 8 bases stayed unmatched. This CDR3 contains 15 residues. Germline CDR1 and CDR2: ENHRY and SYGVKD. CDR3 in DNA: TGTGCCATCAGGGGCCAGGGGGCGAGAACCGGGGAGCTGTTTTTT. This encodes CAIRGQGARTGELFF.

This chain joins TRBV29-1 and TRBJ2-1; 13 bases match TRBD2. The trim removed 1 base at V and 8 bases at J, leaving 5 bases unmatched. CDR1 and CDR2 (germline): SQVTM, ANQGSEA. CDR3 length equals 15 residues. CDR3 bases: TGCAGCGTTGAAGGAGGACTAGCGGGAGCATATGAGCAGTTCTTC. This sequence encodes CSVEGGLAGAYEQFF.

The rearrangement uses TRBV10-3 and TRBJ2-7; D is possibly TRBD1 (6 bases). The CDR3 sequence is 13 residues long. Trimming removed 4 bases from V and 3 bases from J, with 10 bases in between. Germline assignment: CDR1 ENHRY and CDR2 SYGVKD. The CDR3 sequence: CAISVLQGYEQYF. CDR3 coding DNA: TGTGCCATCAGTGTTTTACAGGGCTACGAGCAGTACTTC.

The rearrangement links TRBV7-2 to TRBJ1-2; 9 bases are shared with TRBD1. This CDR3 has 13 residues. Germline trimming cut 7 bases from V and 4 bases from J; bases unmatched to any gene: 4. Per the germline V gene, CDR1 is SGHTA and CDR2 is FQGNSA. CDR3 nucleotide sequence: TGTGCCAGCACCGACAGGGGGGCCTATGGCTACACCTTC. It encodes CASTDRGAYGYTF.

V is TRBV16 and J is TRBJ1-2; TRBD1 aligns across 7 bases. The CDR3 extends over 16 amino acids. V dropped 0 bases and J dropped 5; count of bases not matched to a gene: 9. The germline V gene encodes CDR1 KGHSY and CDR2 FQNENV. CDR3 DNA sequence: TGTGCCAGCAGCCAATCGAGGGACAGCGGTTTATATGGCTACACCTTC. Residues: CASSQSRDSGLYGYTF. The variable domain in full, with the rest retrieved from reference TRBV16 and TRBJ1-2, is GEEVAQTPKHLVRGEGQKAKLYCAPIKGHSYVFWYQQVLKNEFKFLISFQNENVFDETGMPKERFSAKCLPNSPCSLEIQATKLEDSAVYFCASSQSRDSGLYGYTFGSGTRLTVV.

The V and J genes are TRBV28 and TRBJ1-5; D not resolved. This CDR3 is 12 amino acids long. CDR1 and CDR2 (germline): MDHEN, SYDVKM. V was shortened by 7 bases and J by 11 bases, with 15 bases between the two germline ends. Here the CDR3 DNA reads TGTGCCAGCACCCAAGGCCCCCAGGCCCAGCATTTT. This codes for CASTQGPQAQHF. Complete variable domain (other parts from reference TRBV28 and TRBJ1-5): DVKVTQSSRYLVKRTGEKVFLECVQDMDHENMFWYRQDPGLGLRLIYFSYDVKMKEKGDIPEGYSVSREKKERFSLILESASTNQTSMYLCASTQGPQAQHFGDGTRLSIL.

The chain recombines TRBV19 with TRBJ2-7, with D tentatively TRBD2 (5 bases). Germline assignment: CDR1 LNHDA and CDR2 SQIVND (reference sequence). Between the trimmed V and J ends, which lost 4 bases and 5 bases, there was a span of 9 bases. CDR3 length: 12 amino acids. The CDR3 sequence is CASSTGSHEQYF. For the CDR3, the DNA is TGTGCCAGTAGTACGGGGAGCCACGAGCAGTACTTC.

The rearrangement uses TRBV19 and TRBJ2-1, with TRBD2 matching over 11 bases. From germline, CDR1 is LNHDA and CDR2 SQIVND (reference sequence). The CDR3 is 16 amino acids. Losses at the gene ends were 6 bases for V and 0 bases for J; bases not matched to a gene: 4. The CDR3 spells CASSGLAGLSYNEQFF. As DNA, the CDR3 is TGTGCCAGTAGCGGACTAGCGGGCCTCTCCTACAATGAGCAGTTCTTC.

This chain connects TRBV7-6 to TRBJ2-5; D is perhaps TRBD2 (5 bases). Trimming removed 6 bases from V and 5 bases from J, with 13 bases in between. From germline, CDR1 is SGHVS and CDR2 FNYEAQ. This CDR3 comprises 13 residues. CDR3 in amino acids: CASRGYGVETQYF. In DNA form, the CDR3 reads TGTGCCAGCAGGGGGTACGGGGTGGAGACCCAGTACTTC.

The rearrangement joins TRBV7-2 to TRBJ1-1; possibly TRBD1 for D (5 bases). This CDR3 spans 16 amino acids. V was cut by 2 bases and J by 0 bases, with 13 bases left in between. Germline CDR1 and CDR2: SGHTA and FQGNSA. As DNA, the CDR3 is TGTGCCAGCAGCTTAAAGGCAGGGTGGATGAACACTGAAGCTTTCTTT. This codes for CASSLKAGWMNTEAFF.

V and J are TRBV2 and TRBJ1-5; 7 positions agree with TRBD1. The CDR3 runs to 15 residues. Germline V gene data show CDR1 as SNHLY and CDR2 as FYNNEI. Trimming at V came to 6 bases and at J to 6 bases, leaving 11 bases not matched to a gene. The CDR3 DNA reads TGTGCCAGCAGCCTACAGGGCAGGGGGGTTCAGCCCCAGCATTTT. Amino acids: CASSLQGRGVQPQHF.

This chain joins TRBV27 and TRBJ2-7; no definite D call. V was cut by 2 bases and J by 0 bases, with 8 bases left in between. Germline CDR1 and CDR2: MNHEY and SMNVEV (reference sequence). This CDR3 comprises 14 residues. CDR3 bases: TGTGCCAGCAGTTTAACTGGTAACTCCTACGAGCAGTACTTC. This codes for CASSLTGNSYEQYF.

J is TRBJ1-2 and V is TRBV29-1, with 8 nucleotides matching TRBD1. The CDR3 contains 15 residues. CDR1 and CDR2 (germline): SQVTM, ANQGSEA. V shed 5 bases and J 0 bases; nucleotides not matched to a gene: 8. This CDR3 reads CSVPGGGIANYGYTF. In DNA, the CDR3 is TGCAGCGTTCCAGGGGGCGGGATTGCTAACTATGGCTACACCTTC.